The 2 T cell receptor beta chains below come from one sample, sequenced in a study of blood T cell repertoires in COVID-19. Profiling relied on immunoSEQ multiplex PCR, and the TCRdb table lists in-frame clones only, not all of them. This table has 270,000 or so clones, roughly 91% appearing once. Sequenced material: peripheral blood. The receptors come from a woman aged 30 to 39 with COVID-19, enrolled during active disease.

The V gene is TRBV6-6, the J gene TRBJ1-3, with D possibly matching TRBD1 (5 bases). Per germline, CDR1 MNHNY and CDR2 SVGAGI (reference sequence). Trimming cost V 6 bases and J 0 bases, with 12 bases left between them. CDR3 length: 15 amino acids. CDR3 protein: CASSSDSTSGNTIYF. The CDR3 DNA follows: TGTGCCAGCAGCTCCGACAGTACCTCTGGAAACACCATATATTTT.

The genes are TRBV7-8 and TRBJ1-2, with a possible D match to TRBD1 (5 bases). CDR3 length: 16 residues. V shed 5 bases and J shed 4 bases, with 20 bases lying between them. Germline-derived CDR1 and CDR2 are SGHVS and FQNEAQ. The CDR3 DNA reads as TGTGCCAGCAGCCCTGACAATCTCATCGGGGGCTATGGCTACACCTTC. Translating gives CASSPDNLIGGYGYTF.